The 14 T cell receptor beta chains listed next were all sequenced from one sample in a study of cytomegalovirus exposure and HLA in healthy donors. In the PCR, 60 Vbeta and 13 Jbeta primers were used. Assay used: immunoSEQ multiplex PCR; TCRdb lists only in-frame clones, some missing. The sample consists of roughly 120,000 clones, 60% to 80% of them appearing once. The sample taken for sequencing was PBMCs. Source of these receptors: a man in his forties or fifties in good health and CMV-seropositive.

This chain joins TRBV28 and TRBJ2-5; D is perhaps TRBD1 (6 bases). V was pared by 5 bases and J by 1 base, with 8 bases between. The germline gives CDR1 MDHEN, CDR2 SYDVKM. This CDR3 has 13 amino acids. The CDR3 DNA sequence: TGTGCCAGCAGTCTGGACAGCCAAGAGACCCAGTACTTC. Its translation: CASSLDSQETQYF.

The V and J genes are TRBV2 and TRBJ1-4; D might be TRBD1 (5 bases). Germline V gene lookup returns CDR1 SNHLY and CDR2 FYNNEI. V lost 4 bases, J lost 4 bases, and 13 bases lay in between. This CDR3 is 15 amino acids long. In DNA form, the CDR3 reads TGTGCCAGCAGTGCCCGAGGCGGGGGTAATGAAAAACTGTTTTTT. Its protein product is CASSARGGGNEKLFF.

This clone was seen more than once but under ten times. V usage is TRBV5-1 and J usage is TRBJ1-5; 9 bases map to TRBD1. Germline V CDR1 and CDR2: SGHRS, YFSETQ. J was trimmed by 6 bases and V by 0 bases; bases with no gene match: 1. The CDR3 consists of 14 residues. CDR3 bases: TGCGCCAGCAGCTTGGGGACAGGGGCTCAGCCCCAGCATTTT. Translation gives CASSLGTGAQPQHF. Together with reference TRBV5-1 and TRBJ1-5, the CDR3 gives the full variable domain: KAGVTQTPRYLIKTRGQQVTLSCSPISGHRSVSWYQQTPGQGLQFLFEYFSETQRNKGNFPGRFSGRQFSNSRSEMNVSTLELGDSALYLCASSLGTGAQPQHFGDGTRLSIL.

The sample holds a few counts of this clone. The gene calls are TRBV27 and TRBJ2-7, with D maybe TRBD1 (6 bases). Trimming removed 2 bases at V and 4 bases at J, with 15 bases between. The length of the CDR3 is 15 residues. Germline CDR1 and CDR2: MNHEY and SMNVEV (reference sequence). CDR3 DNA sequence: TGTGCCAGCAGTTTAGGGGGCTCTCTCCCTTACGAGCAGTACTTC. This codes for CASSLGGSLPYEQYF.

This sequence joins TRBV4-1 and TRBJ2-1, with 12 bases lining up with TRBD2. J was trimmed by 9 bases and V by 8 bases; bases with no gene match: 14. The germline gives CDR1 MGHRA, CDR2 YSYEKL. This CDR3 region has 16 residues. CDR3 nucleotides: TGCGCCAGCGGGATCTCTAGCGGGAGGGCCGTCGGTGAGCAGTTCTTC. This gives the protein CASGISSGRAVGEQFF.

This chain uses TRBV25-1 with TRBJ2-3; weak D call: TRBD1 (5 bases). The germline V gene has CDR1 MGHDK and CDR2 SYGVNS. V lost 2 bases and J 2 bases, leaving 14 bases between the germline ends. There are 16 residues in the CDR3. CDR3 in DNA: TGTGCCAGCAGTGAAGAAGAAAGGGGCCACACAGATACGCAGTATTTT. Translated, it gives CASSEEERGHTDTQYF.

The chain joins TRBV19 to TRBJ1-5; 7 positions match TRBD1. Looked up from germline, CDR1 is LNHDA and CDR2 is SQIVND (reference sequence). The J segment lost 4 bases and the V segment lost 0 bases, leaving 9 bases of the junction unmatched. This CDR3 region has 17 residues. CDR3 sequence reads: CASSIDAAGGLNQPQHF. CDR3 bases: TGTGCCAGTAGTATAGACGCCGCAGGGGGGCTAAATCAGCCCCAGCATTTT. The full variable domain, its missing parts supplied by reference TRBV19 and TRBJ1-5, is DGGITQSPKYLFRKEGQNVTLSCEQNLNHDAMYWYRQDPGQGLRLIYYSQIVNDFQKGDIAEGYSVSREKKESFPLTVTSAQKNPTAFYLCASSIDAAGGLNQPQHFGDGTRLSIL.

The chain recombines TRBV6-1 with TRBJ2-3, with D perhaps TRBD1 (5 bases). The CDR3 covers 16 residues. Trimming pared 0 bases from V and 2 bases from J, leaving 12 bases between. Germline assignment: CDR1 MNHNS and CDR2 SASEGT. The CDR3 DNA reads as TGTGCCAGCAGTGAAGCAAAAGGGGTTATCACAGATACGCAGTATTTT. Protein: CASSEAKGVITDTQYF.

There are a few counts of this clone. The chain's CDR3 is CASSDRDRVAGANVLTF. In nucleotides, the CDR3 is TGTGCCAGCAGTGACCGGGACAGGGTAGCTGGGGCCAACGTCCTGACTTTC. The chain couples TRBV2 to TRBJ2-6, with 9 bases fitting TRBD1. CDR3 length equals 17 residues. With 3 bases clipped from V and 2 bases from J, the junction kept 5 bases outside the gene matches. Germline-derived CDR1 and CDR2 are SNHLY and FYNNEI.

The rearrangement links TRBV4-3 to TRBJ2-2; 7 bases align to TRBD1. After removal of 0 bases from V and 2 bases from J, the junction contained 6 bases not matched to a gene. Germline-derived CDR1 and CDR2 are LGHNA and YSLEER. The length of the CDR3 is 17 residues. CDR3 DNA: TGCGCCAGCAGCCAAGATTACTGGGACAGCAACACCGGGGAGCTGTTTTTT. This sequence encodes CASSQDYWDSNTGELFF.

The chain combines TRBV4-1 with TRBJ1-2; tentative D call: TRBD1 (5 bases). The CDR3 has 13 residues. CDR1 and CDR2 from the germline V gene are MGHRA and YSYEKL. V lost 7 bases and J 6 bases, leaving 15 bases between the germline ends. The CDR3 spells CASTPGGLNGYTF. Written as DNA, the CDR3 is TGCGCCAGCACGCCCGGGGGGTTAAATGGCTACACCTTC.

The V gene is TRBV28, the J gene TRBJ2-5; 7 nucleotides line up with TRBD2. V trimming: 7 bases; J trimming: 1 base; junction bases outside the gene matches: 12. The CDR3 consists of 16 residues. The germline V gene has CDR1 MDHEN and CDR2 SYDVKM. The CDR3 spells CASTPLIAGLQETQYF. The CDR3 DNA follows: TGTGCCAGCACCCCCCTGATAGCGGGCCTCCAAGAGACCCAGTACTTC.

This sequence joins TRBV18 and TRBJ1-4; possible D gene TRBD1, 5 bases. CDR1 is KGHSH, CDR2 LQKENI, per germline. Trimming pared 4 bases from V and 7 bases from J, leaving 10 bases between. The CDR3 is 13 amino acids. The CDR3 protein is CASSLGHGEKLFF. The CDR3 DNA reads TGTGCCAGCTCACTCGGACACGGTGAAAAACTGTTTTTT.

CDR3: CASSPRILGGKETQYF. For the CDR3, the DNA is TGTGCCAGCAGTCCCCGAATCCTAGGCGGGAAAGAGACCCAGTACTTC. This chain joins TRBV27 and TRBJ2-5, with a possible D match to TRBD2 (6 bases). V was cut by 5 bases and J by 3 bases, with 19 bases left in between. This CDR3 comprises 16 residues. Germline V CDR1 and CDR2: MNHEY, SMNVEV (reference sequence).